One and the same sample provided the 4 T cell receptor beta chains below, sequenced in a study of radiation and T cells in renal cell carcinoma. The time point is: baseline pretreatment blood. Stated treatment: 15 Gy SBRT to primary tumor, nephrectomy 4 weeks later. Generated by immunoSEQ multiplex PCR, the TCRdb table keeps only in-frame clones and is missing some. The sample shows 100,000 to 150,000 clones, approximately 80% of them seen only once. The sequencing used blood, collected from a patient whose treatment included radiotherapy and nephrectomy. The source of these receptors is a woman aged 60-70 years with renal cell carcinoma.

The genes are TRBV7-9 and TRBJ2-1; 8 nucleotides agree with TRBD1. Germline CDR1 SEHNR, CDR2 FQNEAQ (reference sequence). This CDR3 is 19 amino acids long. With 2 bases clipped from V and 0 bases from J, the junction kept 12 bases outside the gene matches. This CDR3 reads CASSLPGTGFISSYNEQFF. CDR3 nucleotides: TGTGCCAGCAGCTTACCCGGGACAGGTTTCATTAGCTCCTACAATGAGCAGTTCTTC.

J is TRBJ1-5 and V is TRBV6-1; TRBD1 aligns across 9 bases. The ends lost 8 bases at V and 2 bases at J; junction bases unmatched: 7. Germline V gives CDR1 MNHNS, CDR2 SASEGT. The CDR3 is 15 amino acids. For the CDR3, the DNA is TGTGCCAGCGATGGGACAGGGTACGGCAATCAGCCCCAGCATTTT. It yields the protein CASDGTGYGNQPQHF.

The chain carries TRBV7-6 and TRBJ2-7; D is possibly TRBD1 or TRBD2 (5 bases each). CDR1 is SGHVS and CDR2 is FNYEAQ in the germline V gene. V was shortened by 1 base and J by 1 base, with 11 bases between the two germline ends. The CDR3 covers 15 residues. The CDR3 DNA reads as TGTGCCAGCAGCTTAGAGGGACCGCAATCCTACGAGCAGTACTTC. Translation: CASSLEGPQSYEQYF.

The CDR3 coding sequence is TGTGCCAGCAGTGAGTTATTCGGTTCACCCCTCCACTTT. Encoded protein: CASSELFGSPLHF. This chain connects TRBV6-4 to TRBJ1-6; D gene unclear. This CDR3 has 13 amino acids. V was cut by 3 bases and J by 9 bases, with 9 bases left in between. The germline V gene encodes CDR1 MRHNA and CDR2 SNTAGT.